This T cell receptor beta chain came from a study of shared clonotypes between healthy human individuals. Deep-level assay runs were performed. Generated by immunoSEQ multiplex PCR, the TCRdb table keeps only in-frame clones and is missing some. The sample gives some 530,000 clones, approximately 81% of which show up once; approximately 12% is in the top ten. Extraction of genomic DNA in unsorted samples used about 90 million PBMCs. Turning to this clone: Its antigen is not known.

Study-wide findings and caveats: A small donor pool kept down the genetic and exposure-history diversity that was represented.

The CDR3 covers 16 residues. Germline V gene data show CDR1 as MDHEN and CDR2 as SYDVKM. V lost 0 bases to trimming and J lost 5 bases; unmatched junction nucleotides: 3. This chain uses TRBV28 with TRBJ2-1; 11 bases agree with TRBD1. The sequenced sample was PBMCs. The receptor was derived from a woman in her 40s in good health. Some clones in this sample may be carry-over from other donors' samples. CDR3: CASSLWGTGGNNEQFF. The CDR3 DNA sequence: TGTGCCAGCAGTTTATGGGGGACAGGGGGGAACAATGAGCAGTTCTTC.